A selection of T cell receptor beta chains follows, all from one sample in a study of T cell repertoires in cytomegalovirus infection. TCRdb independently ran MiXCR on the reads; one entry per CDR3 protein. The sample holds approximately 1,000,000 distinct CDR3 sequences, around 32% seen once. Their cognate antigens are unknown. Sequenced material: cultured CD8+ T cells from PBMCs, taken from culture after CMV antigen stimulation. The receptors were sampled from a human donor in good health (CMV status not recorded). Some clones in this sample may be carry-over from other donors' samples. Each CDR3 is given with its conserved first and last residue. The order of the fields is D gene, J gene, CDR3 length, V gene, clone size, CDR3 DNA, CDR3 protein. D genes are given only for firm matches. Only part of the rows carry a size: once, few, many, or a class if the clone is expanded.

>-|TRBJ2-1|15|TRBV20-1|-
TGCAGTACTAGCTCGCAGGGGAGCTCCTACAATGAGCAGTTCTTC
CSTSSQGSSYNEQFF
>-|TRBJ1-2|17|TRBV27|-
TGTGCCAGCAGCATAACCCCGTCCAGAAACCCCTTCTATGGCTACACCTTC
CASSITPSRNPFYGYTF
>TRBD2|TRBJ2-1|15|TRBV9|-
TGTGCCAGCAGCGTAGTAGCGGGGGTGAACAATGAGCAGTTCTTC
CASSVVAGVNNEQFF
>-|TRBJ2-3|15|TRBV7-6|few
TGTGCCAGCAGCTTAGGTGGGAGTACCACAGATACGCAGTATTTT
CASSLGGSTTDTQYF
>TRBD1|TRBJ1-5|15|TRBV12-3/TRBV12-4|many
TGTGCCAGTAAGGGGACAGGGGCAAAGAATCAGCCCCAGCATTTT
CASKGTGAKNQPQHF
>-|TRBJ2-1|16|TRBV2|few
TGTGCCAGCAGAGCACTTACAGGGAGCTCCTACAATGAGCAGTTCTTC
CASRALTGSSYNEQFF
>-|TRBJ1-6|14|TRBV27|few
TGTGCCAGCAGTCCAGGGAATCCCAGATCACCCCTCCACTTT
CASSPGNPRSPLHF
>-|TRBJ1-5|14|TRBV12-3/TRBV12-4|-
TGTGCCAGCAGCCAGCCCCATAGCAATCAGCCCCAGCATTTT
CASSQPHSNQPQHF
>-|TRBJ1-1|14|TRBV4-1|many
TGCGCCAGCAGCCCAGACAAGGGGTACACTGAAGCTTTCTTT
CASSPDKGYTEAFF
>-|TRBJ2-3|15|TRBV7-3|many
TGTGCCAGCAGCTTTATCCGGGACCCTTTCCCGCAGTGGTATTTT
CASSFIRDPFPQWYF
>-|TRBJ2-3|13|TRBV27|-
TGTGCCAGCAGAGATCCTTTGACAGATACGCAGTATTTT
CASRDPLTDTQYF
>TRBD2|TRBJ2-3|14|TRBV6-2/TRBV6-3|-
TGTGCCAGCAGGAGGCTAGCGGACGAAGATACGCAGTATTTT
CASRRLADEDTQYF
>-|TRBJ1-4|17|TRBV11-2|-
TGTGCCAGCAGCTTACTTGGCATATATGCAACTAATGAAAAACTGTTTTTT
CASSLLGIYATNEKLFF
>-|TRBJ2-7|13|TRBV6-4|-
TGTGCCAGCAGTGACGGGCCAGGCTACGAGCAGTACTTC
CASSDGPGYEQYF
>TRBD2|TRBJ2-5|14|TRBV7-6|-
TGTGCCAGCAGCAATATAGCGGGCGGAGAGACCCAGTACTTC
CASSNIAGGETQYF
>-|TRBJ2-7|12|TRBV7-2|few
TGTGCCAGCAGCTTGTCTAAGGACGAGCAGTACTTC
CASSLSKDEQYF
>-|TRBJ2-5|13|TRBV2|-
TGTGCCAGCAGGGCGGGGATTGAAGAGACCCAGTACTTC
CASRAGIEETQYF
>-|TRBJ1-2|14|TRBV5-6|-
TGTGCCAGCAGTCCCGTCAGGGAACTCTATGGCTACACCTTC
CASSPVRELYGYTF
>-|TRBJ2-3|14|TRBV27|once
TGTGCCAGCAGTTCCGAGTATCTCACAGATACGCAGTATTTT
CASSSEYLTDTQYF
>-|TRBJ1-5|13|TRBV2|few
TGTGCCAGCATCTCGGGGCTCAATCAGCCCCAGCATTTT
CASISGLNQPQHF
>-|TRBJ2-2|12|TRBV27|few
TGTGCCACCACCCGAGGTACCGGGGAGCTGTTTTTT
CATTRGTGELFF
>TRBD1|TRBJ2-1|15|TRBV6-6|few
TGTGCCAGCAGGGCTCGGGACAGCAATTTCAATGAGCAGTTCTTC
CASRARDSNFNEQFF